This T cell receptor beta chain derives from a study of cytomegalovirus exposure and HLA in healthy donors. V lost 3 bases to trimming and J lost 3 bases, with 7 bases between them. The CDR3 consists of 13 residues. Germline lookup yields CDR1 SGHTA and CDR2 FQGNSA. Every donor was a healthy person donating bone marrow. A multiplex PCR was run with 60 Vbeta primers and 13 Jbeta primers. This table comes from immunoSEQ multiplex PCR, and its TCRdb copy is limited to in-frame clones, with some not included. The sample includes about 180,000 clones, around 80% of them seen just once. The TCR was taken from a man aged 35 to 55 in good health and CMV-seronegative. What was sequenced was PBMCs. The chain is built from TRBV7-2 and TRBJ2-3; D may be TRBD1 (6 bases). CDR3 nucleotide sequence: TGTGCCAGCAGCTTCCAGGGGACAGATACGCAGTATTTT. It translates to CASSFQGTDTQYF.